There are a few counts of the clone carrying this TCR beta chain. Sample donors were healthy Caucasian individuals that came from Russia, aged roughly 6 to 100. The V end was cut by 5 bases, the J end by 6 bases, with 17 bases between. CDR1 and CDR2 from the germline V gene are SNHLY and FYNNEI. CDR3 size: 15 residues. This specimen belongs to a study of blood T cells in healthy people across ages. A second about 7 to 11 cycle PCR used barcoded and J-beta primers. TCRdb re-called the 5' RACE reads through MiXCR, storing one row per CDR3 protein. The table lists some 690,000 distinct CDR3 sequences, 22% of them singletons.

The origin of this receptor is a man aged 65 to 85 in good health. The chain uses TRBV2 and TRBJ1-5; D is possibly TRBD1 (5 bases). The sample consisted of blood. The CDR3 loop is CASSIRDGKGQPQHF. CDR3 DNA sequence: TGTGCCAGCAGTATCCGGGACGGAAAGGGTCAGCCCCAGCATTTT.